This TCR beta chain is drawn from a study of T cells in localized non-small cell lung cancer. The study's findings and limits: There was an association of higher blood T cell density with longer overall survival. Analysis by sequencing included only one tumor region, so heterogeneity remains possible. A median of around 52 clones ranked among the top 100 in tumor appeared in adjacent lung. Uninvolved neighboring lung showed the greatest T cell clonality, exceeding tumor.

Only a few counts were recorded for this clone. What it binds is unknown. Sequencing used immunoSEQ multiplex PCR; TCRdb keeps in-frame clones, though not all of them. This table has roughly 30,000 clones, 88% appearing once. CDR1 and CDR2 (germline): LNHDA, SQIVND (reference sequence). Trimming cost V 6 bases and J 3 bases; bases outside gene matches: 17. The CDR3 totals 18 residues. This specimen was peripheral blood, taken before any cancer treatment. The receptor was isolated from a woman aged 35 to 69 with stage I lung adenocarcinoma. This sequence joins TRBV19 and TRBJ1-5; 7 bases are shared with TRBD1. CDR3 DNA sequence: TGTGCCAGTAGCCCATCGCGTCTATCCGGGACAGCCAATCAGCCCCAGCATTTT. The encoded protein is CASSPSRLSGTANQPQHF.